This entry lists 19 T cell receptor beta chains sequenced from one sample in a study of cytomegalovirus exposure and HLA in healthy donors. The PCR ran on 60 Vbeta and 13 Jbeta primers. TCRdb keeps only in-frame clones here, not all; method: immunoSEQ multiplex PCR. Seen in this sample are about 84,000 clones; the ten most common clones hold 0.58%. The sequencing sample was made of PBMCs. The receptors shown here come from a middle-aged man in good health and CMV-seronegative.

The chain carries TRBV7-8 and TRBJ1-2; TRBD1 might be the D (5 bases). With 1 base removed from V and 6 bases from J, the gap between germline ends came to 21 bases. CDR1 and CDR2 (germline): SGHVS, FQNEAQ. CDR3 length equals 17 residues. The DNA of the CDR3 is TGTGCCAGCAGCTTAGGTAATCCAGGGAGGGCGACGGATGGCTACACCTTC. It is translated as CASSLGNPGRATDGYTF.

V usage is TRBV28 and J usage is TRBJ1-2; 7 nucleotides match TRBD1. The CDR3 sequence is 14 residues long. Per germline, CDR1 MDHEN and CDR2 SYDVKM. The V and J ends lost 5 bases and 3 bases, in that order; junction bases with no gene match: 6. The CDR3 coding sequence is TGTGCCAGCAGTAGTACAGGGGTTTACTATGGCTACACCTTC. Protein product: CASSSTGVYYGYTF.

The rearrangement joins TRBV4-1 to TRBJ1-2; a weak D match, TRBD1 (6 bases). Germline V lookup: CDR1 MGHRA, CDR2 YSYEKL. Between the trimmed V and J ends, which lost 4 bases and 3 bases, there was a span of 12 bases. This CDR3 is 14 amino acids long. In DNA form, the CDR3 reads TGCGCCAGCAGCCGGAATAAGGGGGACTATGGCTACACCTTC. Encoded protein: CASSRNKGDYGYTF.

On this clone: Mismatch with germline at one junction end may stem from a read error. This sequence joins TRBV7-2 and TRBJ1-3; possible D gene TRBD1, 5 bases. Germline V CDR1 and CDR2: SGHTA, FQGNSA. The CDR3 runs to 13 residues. The CDR3 coding sequence is TGTGCCAGCAGTTCCGGGACTGGGAACACCATATATTTT. The encoded protein is CASSSGTGNTIYF.

The chain couples TRBV18 to TRBJ1-5, with 10 bases identical to TRBD1. This CDR3 is 15 amino acids long. The V and J ends lost 3 bases and 7 bases, in that order; junction bases with no gene match: 6. From germline, CDR1 is KGHSH and CDR2 LQKENI. This CDR3 is CASSPGTGVGQPQHF. DNA of the CDR3: TGTGCCAGCTCACCCGGGACAGGGGTTGGACAGCCCCAGCATTTT.

J is TRBJ1-4 and V is TRBV19; D gene unclear. The CDR3 is made up of 17 amino acids. V was trimmed by 3 bases and J by 0 bases, leaving 14 bases between them. Germline loops: CDR1 LNHDA, CDR2 SQIVND (reference sequence). The CDR3, as DNA: TGTGCCAGTAGTATTGTCTGGGTCGGGGCAACTAATGAAAAACTGTTTTTT. Protein: CASSIVWVGATNEKLFF.

The chain combines TRBV6-6 with TRBJ2-2; 10 nucleotides line up with TRBD1. The CDR3 has 15 residues. Germline CDR1 and CDR2: MNHNY and SVGAGI (reference sequence). The V gene end was trimmed by 6 bases and the J gene end by 6 bases; junction bases not matched to a gene: 7. The CDR3: CASRPGQGYAGELFF. CDR3 in DNA: TGTGCCAGCAGACCGGGACAGGGGTATGCCGGGGAGCTGTTTTTT.

V usage is TRBV11-2 and J usage is TRBJ1-4; D gene ambiguous. Germline lookup yields CDR1 SGHAT and CDR2 FQNNGV. V lost 4 bases to trimming and J lost 7 bases, with 16 bases between them. The CDR3 is made up of 15 amino acids. CDR3 sequence: CASSSRGMRIEKLFF. CDR3 coding DNA: TGTGCCAGCAGCTCTCGTGGAATGCGGATTGAAAAACTGTTTTTT.

The chain combines TRBV4-1 with TRBJ1-4; D is perhaps TRBD1 (5 bases). Germline V gene data show CDR1 as MGHRA and CDR2 as YSYEKL. Trimming took off 2 bases at V and 7 bases at J, with 14 bases between the two ends. The CDR3 extends over 15 amino acids. This CDR3 reads CASSQPRGGSEKLFF. The CDR3 coding sequence is TGCGCCAGCAGCCAACCTCGGGGGGGGAGTGAAAAACTGTTTTTT.

V is TRBV5-1 and J is TRBJ2-7; possibly TRBD2 for D (6 bases). V lost 0 bases and J 3 bases, leaving 10 bases between the germline ends. CDR1 is SGHRS and CDR2 is YFSETQ in the germline V gene. The CDR3 loop spans 14 amino acids. The CDR3 spells CASSLGGLNYEQYF. The CDR3, as DNA: TGCGCCAGCAGCTTGGGGGGACTGAACTACGAGCAGTACTTC.

The CDR3 DNA is TGTGCCAGCAGTTTATCCCCGGGAGGGGGCGGAGGCTACACCTTC. Encoded protein: CASSLSPGGGGGYTF. The chain combines TRBV27 with TRBJ1-2, with 7 bases aligning to TRBD1. Per germline, CDR1 MNHEY and CDR2 SMNVEV (reference sequence). V gave up 0 bases and J gave up 8 bases; unmatched junction bases: 9. The CDR3 totals 15 residues.

V and J are TRBV7-8 and TRBJ2-5; tentative D call: TRBD2 (6 bases). Germline values: CDR1 SGHVS, CDR2 FQNEAQ. V shed 0 bases and J shed 3 bases, with 17 bases lying between them. The CDR3 is 17 residues long. CDR3 in DNA: TGTGCCAGCAGCTTAGCGCGGGGTGGGGGAACAAAAGAGACCCAGTACTTC. Translation gives CASSLARGGGTKETQYF.

This chain joins TRBV9 and TRBJ2-7; possibly TRBD1 for D (6 bases). Germline V gene lookup returns CDR1 SGDLS and CDR2 YYNGEE. V lost 6 bases and J lost 3, with 16 bases in between. The CDR3 covers 14 residues. The CDR3 loop reads CASTPGTSIYEQYF. The CDR3, as DNA: TGTGCCAGCACCCCCGGGACATCGATCTACGAGCAGTACTTC.

This chain uses TRBV27 with TRBJ1-2, with D maybe TRBD1 (6 bases). Germline CDR1 reads MNHEY; CDR2 reads SMNVEV (reference sequence). Trimming removed 6 bases at V and 0 bases at J, with 20 bases between. There are 17 residues in the CDR3. CDR3 protein: CASRTRTAARANYGYTF. As DNA, the CDR3 is TGTGCCAGCAGAACCCGGACAGCAGCCAGAGCTAACTATGGCTACACCTTC.

The gene calls are TRBV6-5 and TRBJ2-5; 11 nucleotides agree with TRBD2. Germline V gives CDR1 MNHEY, CDR2 SVGAGI. The CDR3 sequence is 16 residues long. J was trimmed by 7 bases and V by 0 bases; bases with no gene match: 7. The CDR3 protein is CASSYSYGSGGGTQYF. DNA for the CDR3: TGTGCCAGCAGTTACTCGTATGGTAGCGGGGGGGGGACCCAGTACTTC.

The V and J genes are TRBV29-1 and TRBJ1-2; 9 nucleotides match TRBD1. Germline CDR1 is SQVTM and CDR2 is ANQGSEA. V dropped 7 bases and J dropped 6; count of bases not matched to a gene: 9. CDR3 length: 13 residues. In nucleotides, the CDR3 is TGCAGCGCCCAGGGACAGGGAGACAATGGCTACACCTTC. It yields the protein CSAQGQGDNGYTF.

The CDR3 reads CASRKLGRGEKLFF. DNA for the CDR3: TGTGCCAGCCGCAAGCTGGGGAGAGGTGAAAAACTGTTTTTT. The rearrangement links TRBV28 to TRBJ1-4; D is ambiguous. CDR3 length: 14 residues. V was trimmed by 8 bases and J by 7 bases, leaving 17 bases between them. Germline values: CDR1 MDHEN, CDR2 SYDVKM.

The genes are TRBV10-1 and TRBJ2-6; 7 positions agree with TRBD2. CDR1 is WNHNN and CDR2 is SYGVQD in the germline V gene (reference sequence). The junction had 2 bases not matched to a gene; V was cut back by 4 bases and J by 2 bases. The CDR3 runs 15 residues. The CDR3 sequence: CASSGGGAGANVLTF. CDR3 nucleotide sequence: TGCGCCAGCAGTGGGGGGGGAGCTGGGGCCAACGTCCTGACTTTC.

The V and J genes are TRBV5-1 and TRBJ1-5; TRBD1 might be the D (5 bases). Germline V gives CDR1 SGHRS, CDR2 YFSETQ. The CDR3 contains 15 residues. Trimming pared 8 bases from V and 0 bases from J, leaving 15 bases between. The chain's CDR3 is CASSLGDYSNQPQHF. The CDR3, as DNA: TGCGCCAGTTCTTTAGGGGATTATAGCAATCAGCCCCAGCATTTT.